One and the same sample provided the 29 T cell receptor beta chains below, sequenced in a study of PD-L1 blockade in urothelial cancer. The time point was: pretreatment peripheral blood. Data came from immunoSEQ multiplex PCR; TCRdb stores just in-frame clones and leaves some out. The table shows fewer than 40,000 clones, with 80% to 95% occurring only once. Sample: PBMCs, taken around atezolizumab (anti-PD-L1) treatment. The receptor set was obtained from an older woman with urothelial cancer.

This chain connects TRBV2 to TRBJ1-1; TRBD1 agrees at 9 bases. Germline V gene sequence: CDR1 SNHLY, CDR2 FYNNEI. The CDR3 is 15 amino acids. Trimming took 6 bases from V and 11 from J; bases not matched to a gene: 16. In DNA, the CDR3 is TGTGCCAGCAGGACCGGACAGGGGATTCGGGGGGGGGCTTTCTTT. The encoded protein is CASRTGQGIRGGAFF. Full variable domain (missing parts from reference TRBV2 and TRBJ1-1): EPEVTQTPSHQVTQMGQEVILRCVPISNHLYFYWYRQILGQKVEFLVSFYNNEISEKSEIFDDQFSVERPDGSNFTLKIRSTKLEDSAMYFCASRTGQGIRGGAFFGQGTRLTVV.

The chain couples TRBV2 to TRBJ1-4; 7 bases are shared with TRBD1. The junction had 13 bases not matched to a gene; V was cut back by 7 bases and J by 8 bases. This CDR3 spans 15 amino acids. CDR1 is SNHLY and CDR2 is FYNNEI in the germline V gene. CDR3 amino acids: CASTPLRGRREKLFF. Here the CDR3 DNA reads TGTGCCAGCACCCCTTTAAGGGGGCGTCGAGAAAAACTGTTTTTT.

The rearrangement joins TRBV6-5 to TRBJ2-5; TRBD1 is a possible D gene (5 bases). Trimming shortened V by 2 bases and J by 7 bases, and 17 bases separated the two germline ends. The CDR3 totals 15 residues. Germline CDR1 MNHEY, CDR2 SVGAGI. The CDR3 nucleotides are TGTGCCAGCAGTTACGCGACCCAGGGCGAAGGGACCCAGTACTTC. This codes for CASSYATQGEGTQYF.

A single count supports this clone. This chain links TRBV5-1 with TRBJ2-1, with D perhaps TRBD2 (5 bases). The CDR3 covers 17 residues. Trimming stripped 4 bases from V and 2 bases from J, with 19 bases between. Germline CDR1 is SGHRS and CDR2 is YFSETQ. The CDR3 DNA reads TGCGCCAGCAGCCCTGCGGGCCAGCCCTCTACCTACAATGAGCAGTTCTTC. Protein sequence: CASSPAGQPSTYNEQFF.

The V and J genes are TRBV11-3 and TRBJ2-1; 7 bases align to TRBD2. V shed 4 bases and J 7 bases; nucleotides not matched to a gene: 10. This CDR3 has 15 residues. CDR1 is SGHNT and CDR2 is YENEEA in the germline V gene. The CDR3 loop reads CASSWEGRMGNEQFF. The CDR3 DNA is TGTGCCAGCAGCTGGGAGGGCCGAATGGGTAATGAGCAGTTCTTC.

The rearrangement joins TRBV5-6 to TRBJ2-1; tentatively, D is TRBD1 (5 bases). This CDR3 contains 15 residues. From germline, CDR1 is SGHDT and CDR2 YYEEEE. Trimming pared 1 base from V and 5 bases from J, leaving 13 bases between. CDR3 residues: CASSLISQGNNEQFF. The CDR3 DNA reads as TGTGCCAGCAGCTTGATTAGTCAGGGTAACAATGAGCAGTTCTTC.

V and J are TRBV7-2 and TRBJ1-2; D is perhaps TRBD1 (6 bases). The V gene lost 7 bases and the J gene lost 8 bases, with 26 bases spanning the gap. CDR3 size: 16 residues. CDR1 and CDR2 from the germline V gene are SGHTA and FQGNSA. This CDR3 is CASISIPGARGRGYTF. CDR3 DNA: TGTGCCAGCATTTCTATCCCAGGGGCCAGAGGACGGGGCTACACCTTC.

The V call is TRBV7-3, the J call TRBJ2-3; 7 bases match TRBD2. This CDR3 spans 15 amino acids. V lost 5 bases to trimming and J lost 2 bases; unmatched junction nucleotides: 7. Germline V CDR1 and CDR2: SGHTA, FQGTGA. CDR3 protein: CASSSGTLTTDTQYF. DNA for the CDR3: TGTGCCAGCAGCAGCGGGACTTTAACCACAGATACGCAGTATTTT.

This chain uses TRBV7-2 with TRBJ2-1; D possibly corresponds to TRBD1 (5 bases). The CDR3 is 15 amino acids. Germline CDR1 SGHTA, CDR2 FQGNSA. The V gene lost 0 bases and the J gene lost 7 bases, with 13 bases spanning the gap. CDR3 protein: CASSLALGARNEQFF. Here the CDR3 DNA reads TGTGCCAGCAGCTTAGCCCTTGGGGCGCGGAATGAGCAGTTCTTC.

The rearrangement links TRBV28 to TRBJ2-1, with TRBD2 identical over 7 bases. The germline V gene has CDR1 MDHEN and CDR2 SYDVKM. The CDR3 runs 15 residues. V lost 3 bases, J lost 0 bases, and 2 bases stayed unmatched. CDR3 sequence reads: CASSFSSGSYNEQFF. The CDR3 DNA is TGTGCCAGCAGTTTCTCTAGCGGCTCCTACAATGAGCAGTTCTTC. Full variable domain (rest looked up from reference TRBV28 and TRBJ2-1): DVKVTQSSRYLVKRTGEKVFLECVQDMDHENMFWYRQDPGLGLRLIYFSYDVKMKEKGDIPEGYSVSREKKERFSLILESASTNQTSMYLCASSFSSGSYNEQFFGPGTRLTVL.

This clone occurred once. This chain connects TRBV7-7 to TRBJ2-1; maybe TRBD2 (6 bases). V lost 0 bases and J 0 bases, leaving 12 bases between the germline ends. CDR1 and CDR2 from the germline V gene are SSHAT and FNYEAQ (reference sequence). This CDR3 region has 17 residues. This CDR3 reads CASSLAPGGSSYNEQFF. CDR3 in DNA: TGTGCCAGCAGCTTAGCCCCCGGGGGTTCCTCCTACAATGAGCAGTTCTTC.

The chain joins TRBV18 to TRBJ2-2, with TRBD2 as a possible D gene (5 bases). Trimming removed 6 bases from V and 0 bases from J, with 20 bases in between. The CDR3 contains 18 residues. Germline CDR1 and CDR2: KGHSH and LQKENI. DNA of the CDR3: TGTGCCAGCTCCTCAAGGGCAGGTTTCGGGGCGAACACCGGGGAGCTGTTTTTT. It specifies CASSSRAGFGANTGELFF.

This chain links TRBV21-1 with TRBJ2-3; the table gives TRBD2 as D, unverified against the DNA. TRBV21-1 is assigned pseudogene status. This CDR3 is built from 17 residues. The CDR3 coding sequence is TGTGCCAGCAGCAAGAAAGGTGCGGGAGAGGGGACAGATACGCAGTATTTT. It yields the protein CASSKKGAGEGTDTQYF.

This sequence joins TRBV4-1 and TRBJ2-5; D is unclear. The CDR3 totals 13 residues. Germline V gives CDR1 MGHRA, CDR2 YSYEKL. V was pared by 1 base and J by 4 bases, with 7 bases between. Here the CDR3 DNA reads TGCGCCAGCAGCCAAGGGGCCTTAGAGACCCAGTACTTC. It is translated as CASSQGALETQYF.

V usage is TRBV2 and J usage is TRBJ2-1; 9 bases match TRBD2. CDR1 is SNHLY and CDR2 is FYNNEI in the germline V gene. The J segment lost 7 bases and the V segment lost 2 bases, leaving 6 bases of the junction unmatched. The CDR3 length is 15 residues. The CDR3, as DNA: TGTGCCAGCAGTGAATTAGGACTAGCGCGTAATGAGCAGTTCTTC. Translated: CASSELGLARNEQFF.

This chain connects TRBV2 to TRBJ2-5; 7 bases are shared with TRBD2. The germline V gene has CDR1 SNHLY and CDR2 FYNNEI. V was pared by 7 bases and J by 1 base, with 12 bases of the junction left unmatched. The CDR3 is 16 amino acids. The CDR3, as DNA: TGTGCCAGCACCGGCCAGGGAGCGGGGCTCCAAGAGACCCAGTACTTC. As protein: CASTGQGAGLQETQYF.

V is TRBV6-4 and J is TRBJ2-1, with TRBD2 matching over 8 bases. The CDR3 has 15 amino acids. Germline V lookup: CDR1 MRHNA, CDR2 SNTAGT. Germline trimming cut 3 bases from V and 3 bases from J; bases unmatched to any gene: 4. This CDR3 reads CASSEAGANYNEQFF. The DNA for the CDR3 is TGTGCCAGCAGTGAAGCGGGAGCCAACTACAATGAGCAGTTCTTC.

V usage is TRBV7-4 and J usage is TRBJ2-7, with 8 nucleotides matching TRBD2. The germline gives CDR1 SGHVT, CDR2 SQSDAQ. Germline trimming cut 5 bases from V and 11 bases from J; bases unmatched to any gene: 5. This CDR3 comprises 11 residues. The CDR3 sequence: CASSRGGVEYF. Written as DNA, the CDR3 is TGTGCCAGCAGCCGGGGGGGGGTTGAGTACTTC.

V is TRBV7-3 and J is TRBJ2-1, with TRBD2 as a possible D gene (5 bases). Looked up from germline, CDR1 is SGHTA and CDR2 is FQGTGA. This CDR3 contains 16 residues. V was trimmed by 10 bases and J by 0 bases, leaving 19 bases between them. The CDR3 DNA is TGTGCCAACACCTCCCATAGCGATAGCTCCTACAATGAGCAGTTCTTC. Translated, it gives CANTSHSDSSYNEQFF.

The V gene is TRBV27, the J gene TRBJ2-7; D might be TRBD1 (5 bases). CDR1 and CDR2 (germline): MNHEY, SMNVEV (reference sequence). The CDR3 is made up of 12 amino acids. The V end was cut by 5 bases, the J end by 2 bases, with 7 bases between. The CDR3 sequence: CASSPTAYEQYF. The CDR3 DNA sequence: TGTGCCAGCAGTCCGACAGCCTACGAGCAGTACTTC.

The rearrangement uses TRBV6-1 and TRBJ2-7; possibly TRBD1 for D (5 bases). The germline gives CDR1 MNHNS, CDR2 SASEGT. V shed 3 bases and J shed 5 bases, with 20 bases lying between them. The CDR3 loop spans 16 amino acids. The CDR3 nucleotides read TGTGCCAGCAGTGAGATTGCGGCAGGGAAAACCCACGAGCAGTACTTC. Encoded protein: CASSEIAAGKTHEQYF.

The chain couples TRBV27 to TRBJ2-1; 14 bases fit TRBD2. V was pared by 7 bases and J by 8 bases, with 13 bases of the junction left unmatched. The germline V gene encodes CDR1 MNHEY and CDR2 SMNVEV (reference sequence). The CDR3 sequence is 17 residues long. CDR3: CASMRLAGGLSYDEQFF. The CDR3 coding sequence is TGTGCCAGCATGCGACTAGCGGGAGGGCTAAGTTACGATGAGCAGTTCTTC.

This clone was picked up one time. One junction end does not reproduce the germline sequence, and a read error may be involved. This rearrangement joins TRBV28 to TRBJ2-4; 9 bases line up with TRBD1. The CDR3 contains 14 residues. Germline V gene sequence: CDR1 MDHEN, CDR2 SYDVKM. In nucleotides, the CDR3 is TGTGCCAGCAGTTTATCCACCACCCGGGACAGGGTGCACTTC. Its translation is CASSLSTTRDRVHF.

CDR3 protein: CASGLVDSLGNQPQHF. The CDR3 bases are TGTGCTAGTGGTTTGGTTGATAGCCTTGGGAATCAGCCCCAGCATTTT. The genes are TRBV12-5 and TRBJ1-5, with D uncertain. Germline-derived CDR1 and CDR2 are LGHNT and FRNRAP. The V and J ends lost 0 bases and 4 bases respectively, with 13 bases between them. The CDR3 contains 16 residues.

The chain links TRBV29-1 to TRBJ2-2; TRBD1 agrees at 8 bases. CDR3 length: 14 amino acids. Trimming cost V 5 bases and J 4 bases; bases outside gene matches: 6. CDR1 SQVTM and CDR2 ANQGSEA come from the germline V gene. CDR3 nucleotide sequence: TGCAGCGTTCTGGGACAGGACAGCACCGGGGAGCTGTTTTTT. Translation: CSVLGQDSTGELFF.

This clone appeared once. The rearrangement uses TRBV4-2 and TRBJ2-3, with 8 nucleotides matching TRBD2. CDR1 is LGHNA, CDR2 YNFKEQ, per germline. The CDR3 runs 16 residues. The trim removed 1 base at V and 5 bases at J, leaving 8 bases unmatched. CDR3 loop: CASSQARGAGVDTQYF. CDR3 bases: TGTGCCAGCAGCCAAGCTCGAGGAGCGGGAGTAGATACGCAGTATTTT.

The CDR3 sequence is CASSLGFLGAVYAKNIQYF. CDR3 coding DNA: TGTGCCAGCAGCTTAGGGTTCCTGGGGGCAGTTTACGCCAAAAACATTCAGTACTTC. The genes are TRBV7-2 and TRBJ2-4, with a weak D call TRBD1 (6 bases). Germline V gene data show CDR1 as SGHTA and CDR2 as FQGNSA. V gave up 1 base and J gave up 1 base, with 20 bases separating them. The CDR3 runs to 19 residues.

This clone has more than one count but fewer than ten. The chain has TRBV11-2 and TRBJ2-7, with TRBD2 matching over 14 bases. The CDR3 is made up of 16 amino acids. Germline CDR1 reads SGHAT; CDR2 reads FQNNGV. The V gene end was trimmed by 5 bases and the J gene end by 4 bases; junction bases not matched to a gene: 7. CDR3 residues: CASSPSGLAGEYEQYF. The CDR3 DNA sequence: TGTGCCAGCAGCCCATCGGGACTAGCGGGAGAGTACGAGCAGTACTTC.

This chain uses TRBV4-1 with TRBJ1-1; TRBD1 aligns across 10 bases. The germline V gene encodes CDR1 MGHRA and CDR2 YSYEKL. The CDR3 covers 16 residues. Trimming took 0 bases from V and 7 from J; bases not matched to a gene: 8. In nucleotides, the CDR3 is TGCGCCAGCAGCCAAGACGGGGGGACAGGGGCAGTTGAAGCTTTCTTT. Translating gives CASSQDGGTGAVEAFF.